This T cell receptor beta chain was identified during a study of PD-L1 blockade in urothelial cancer. Across the study: Males with bladder-origin urothelial cancer made up about 85% of the roughly 29 patients. Per blood sample, T cells had a median of roughly 150,000.

CDR3 length: 15 amino acids. Germline V gene sequence: CDR1 SGHVS, CDR2 FNYEAQ. V lost 3 bases, J lost 6 bases, and 9 bases stayed unmatched. Patients in the study were battling locally advanced or metastatic urothelial carcinoma. Some clones are missing from TCRdb's copy, which holds only in-frame ones; the method was immunoSEQ multiplex PCR. The profile shows 24,000 or so clones, about 83% of them singletons. This clonotype originated in a man aged 45-60 years with urothelial cancer. The chain links TRBV7-6 to TRBJ2-3; 7 positions match TRBD2. The material was PBMCs, obtained around atezolizumab (anti-PD-L1) treatment. The CDR3 nucleotides read TGTGCCAGCAGCTTGGGGACTACCATTTGGGATACGCAGTATTTT. Encoded protein: CASSLGTTIWDTQYF.